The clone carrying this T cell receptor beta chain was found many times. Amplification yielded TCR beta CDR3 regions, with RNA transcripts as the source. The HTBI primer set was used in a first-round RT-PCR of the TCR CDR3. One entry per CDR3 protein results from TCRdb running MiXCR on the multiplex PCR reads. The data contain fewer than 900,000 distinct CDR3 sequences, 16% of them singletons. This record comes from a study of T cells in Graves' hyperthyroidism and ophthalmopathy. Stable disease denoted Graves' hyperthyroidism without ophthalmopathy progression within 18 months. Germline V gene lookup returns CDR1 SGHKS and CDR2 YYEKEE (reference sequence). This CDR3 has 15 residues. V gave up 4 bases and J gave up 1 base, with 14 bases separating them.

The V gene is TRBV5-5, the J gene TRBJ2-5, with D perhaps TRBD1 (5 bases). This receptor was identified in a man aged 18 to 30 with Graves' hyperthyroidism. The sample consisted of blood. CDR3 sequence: CASSTEPDSQETQYF. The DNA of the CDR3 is TGTGCCAGCAGCACCGAGCCAGACAGCCAAGAGACCCAGTACTTC.